The next 10 T cell receptor beta chains were all read from a single sample in a study of blood T cell repertoires in COVID-19. Clones were sequenced by immunoSEQ multiplex PCR, and TCRdb holds only the in-frame ones, with some missing. The table includes about 340,000 clones, around nine tenths detected once. Input material: peripheral blood. The source is a woman between 65 and 79 years old with COVID-19, enrolled during active disease.

This clone was detected a few times. The chain has TRBV6-6 and TRBJ1-1, with TRBD1 identical over 7 bases. CDR1 is MNHNY and CDR2 is SVGAGI in the germline V gene (reference sequence). Trimming removed 6 bases from V and 0 bases from J; junction bases left unmatched: 4. The CDR3 sequence is 14 residues long. The CDR3 loop is CASSRDSMNTEAFF. The CDR3 coding sequence is TGTGCCAGCAGCCGGGACAGCATGAACACTGAAGCTTTCTTT.

V and J are TRBV19 and TRBJ1-2, with 8 bases lining up with TRBD1. The CDR3 is 14 residues long. Germline V gene sequence: CDR1 LNHDA, CDR2 SQIVND (reference sequence). Trimming took 1 base from V and 4 from J; bases not matched to a gene: 2. CDR3 loop: CASSIGTGIYGYTF. The CDR3 nucleotides read TGTGCCAGTAGTATAGGGACAGGGATCTATGGCTACACCTTC.

The chain joins TRBV11-2 to TRBJ1-2, with TRBD1 matching over 7 bases. The CDR3 is made up of 15 amino acids. The germline V gene has CDR1 SGHAT and CDR2 FQNNGV. The trim removed 5 bases at V and 0 bases at J, leaving 6 bases unmatched. The CDR3 loop is CASSPLQGPNYGYTF. DNA of the CDR3: TGTGCCAGCAGCCCCTTACAGGGGCCTAACTATGGCTACACCTTC.

The V and J genes are TRBV7-8 and TRBJ2-5; D is perhaps TRBD2 (6 bases). The V end lost 5 bases, the J end lost 5 bases, and 21 bases lay between the germline ends. From germline, CDR1 is SGHVS and CDR2 FQNEAQ. This CDR3 comprises 16 residues. CDR3 nucleotide sequence: TGTGCCAGCAGCCCCTCACGGCTAGCGATGTGGGAGACCCAGTACTTC. Translation: CASSPSRLAMWETQYF.

The chain combines TRBV10-3 with TRBJ1-3; D not resolved. V gave up 6 bases and J gave up 0 bases, with 9 bases separating them. Germline CDR1 reads ENHRY; CDR2 reads SYGVKD. This CDR3 has 14 amino acids. As DNA, the CDR3 is TGTGCCATCAGCGGACTGACCTCTGGAAACACCATATATTTT. It yields the protein CAISGLTSGNTIYF.

This sequence joins TRBV7-2 and TRBJ1-2; 7 bases are shared with TRBD1. Trimming at V came to 6 bases and at J to 8 bases, leaving 9 bases not matched to a gene. This CDR3 spans 13 amino acids. Germline V gene lookup returns CDR1 SGHTA and CDR2 FQGNSA. This CDR3 is CASSQGGGPGYTF. CDR3 nucleotide sequence: TGTGCCAGCAGTCAGGGGGGCGGCCCCGGCTACACCTTC.

CDR3 sequence reads: CASSLEREQFF. The CDR3 DNA sequence: TGCGCCAGCAGCCTTGAGCGAGAGCAGTTCTTC. The V gene is TRBV4-3, the J gene TRBJ2-1; D ambiguous. CDR3 length: 11 residues. Germline V lookup: CDR1 LGHNA, CDR2 YSLEER. Trimming removed 4 bases at V and 10 bases at J, with 8 bases between.

This clone was recorded once. J is TRBJ1-2 and V is TRBV5-4; TRBD1 matches at 9 bases. This CDR3 has 13 residues. The V segment lost 6 bases and the J segment 6 bases; nucleotides outside the gene matches: 6. CDR1 is SGHNT, CDR2 YYREEE, per germline (reference sequence). CDR3 nucleotides: TGTGCCAGCACCGGGGACAGGGAGGATGGCTACACCTTC. Protein product: CASTGDREDGYTF.

V is TRBV28 and J is TRBJ1-1, with unresolved D. CDR3 length: 11 residues. Trimming stripped 1 base from V and 7 bases from J, with 4 bases between. Germline V lookup: CDR1 MDHEN, CDR2 SYDVKM. The CDR3 loop reads CASSLSGEAFF. Here the CDR3 DNA reads TGTGCCAGCAGTTTATCAGGTGAAGCTTTCTTT.

A few counts support this clone. The chain has TRBV7-3 and TRBJ1-1; D possibly corresponds to TRBD1 (6 bases). From germline, CDR1 is SGHTA and CDR2 FQGTGA. This CDR3 is 14 amino acids long. With 2 bases removed from V and 3 bases from J, the gap between germline ends came to 10 bases. CDR3 sequence: CASSLQGRDTEAFF. In DNA, the CDR3 is TGTGCCAGCAGCTTACAGGGGAGGGACACTGAAGCTTTCTTT.